What follows describes a single T cell receptor (beta chain). In its sample, this clone was seen once. Which antigen it targets is not known. Base-call qualities are not available, and no considerably larger clone is one nucleotide away. Each donor gave one peripheral blood draw, roughly 0.11 L on average, collected into heparinised tubes. Using a panel that included CD45RO, CCR7, CD25, CD127, CD95 and CD27, naive, central memory, regulatory and stem cell-like memory CD4+ T cells were sorted on a BD FACSAria II. All sorted populations exceeded 95% purity. PBMCs were isolated right away by Lymphoprep density gradient centrifugation and were stained directly, without culture. Samples were stained and sorted in pairs, with one healthy donor and one patient per experiment, so that batch effects were minimized. This sample stems from a study of beta chain features in type 1 diabetes (dated by TCRdb to the late 2010s). With regard to the full study: Mean age, gender distribution, total cell number and subset yield were not different between patients and healthy donors. A total of about 99,000,000 sorted cells were examined across all samples, and RNA yield correlated strongly with the number of cells per subset. The study compared TCRB repertoires of sorted circulating CD4+ T cell subsets between recently diagnosed type 1 diabetes patients and matched healthy donors. Regulatory and stem cell-like memory subsets were isolated from only 8 patients and about eight healthy donors, whereas naive and central memory subsets came from all 30 or so donors.

The entire amount of isolated RNA was reverse transcribed using the High Capacity cDNA Reverse Transcription Kit, so the sequenced TCRB transcripts were expressed ones. Deep immunoSEQ sequencing was performed on naive, central memory and regulatory T cell samples, with an average of approximately 4 million total reads per sample. Sorted cells were lysed in RLT buffer, and RNA was extracted using DNase-treated RNeasy Micro or Mini kits according to cell number. Each cell subset was processed on its own to prevent cross-contamination, while patient and healthy donor samples were processed together. The immunoSEQ multiplex PCR was used to amplify TCRB sequences from cDNA, yielding 87-bp fragments that span the CDR3 region. The amplicons were sequenced using the Illumina HiSeq platform. The authors processed their data as follows. PCR bias was corrected computationally using synthetic template baselines, and reads within Hamming distance 2 were collapsed, with unmergeable singletons discarded. By aligning reads against IMGT, V, D and J genes, CDR3 length, and insertions or deletions at six rearrangement sites were assigned. Within each subset, clonotype counts were normalized to the number of sorted cells before true diversity and Gini coefficients were calculated with the tcR R package. The overlap coefficient, calculated on TCRB nucleotide sequences, was used to measure repertoire sharing. Out-of-frame TCRB sequences from naive cells were analyzed to stand in for the pre-selection repertoire. The table was pulled from immuneACCESS by TCRdb, which kept in-frame rearrangements only. Such tables lose some clones; where checked, under half of the loss comes from unresolved V genes, and the rest has no known cause. That table gives V, J and clone size, and the DNA gave D and trimming. This sample comprises about half a million clones, 9.5% to 12% of them detected only once. Jointly, the top ten make up about 0.045% of the sample.

The CDR3 runs 12 residues from the cysteine to the phenylalanine. Solely the CDR3 DNA is kept, with 36 bases framed from the first base. V gives up 7 bases and J gives up 0 bases, and the segment between their germline ends measures 6 bases. The germline V gene sets CDR1 to MGHDK and CDR2 to SYGVNS. The paper as a whole reports these results and caveats: Because cDNA rather than genomic DNA was sequenced, highly expressing activated cells could have been over-represented, although no difference in activation and CD3 levels was found between groups. PCR may preferentially amplify shorter templates, but because patient and control samples were amplified and corrected together, any resulting skew would affect both groups equally. HLA sub-analyses involved small numbers of individuals, so any influence of HLA type on TCRB rearrangement remained unresolved. Naive, central memory and regulatory TCRB repertoires appeared to be more similar among patients than among healthy donors. In all four CD4+ subsets, TCRB CDR3 length was moderately but significantly shorter in type 1 diabetes patients. At VDJ recombination sites, type 1 diabetes patients had fewer insertions and more deleted nucleotides, which implies abnormalities in thymic rearrangement.

Sequenced material: naive CD4+ T cells from blood. According to the study, the label for this sample's cell subset or site signals: true naive CD4+ T cells. The chain joins TRBV25-1 to TRBJ2-5, with no reliable assignment of the D segment. This receptor was identified in a woman younger than 30 in good health. This receptor has the CDR3 CASTSNQETQYF. The nucleotide sequence is TGTGCCAGCACGTCGAACCAAGAGACCCAGTACTTC.